One and the same sample provided the 29 T cell receptor beta chains below, sequenced in a study of T cells after yellow fever vaccination. TCRdb itself ran the 5' RACE reads through MiXCR, one entry per CDR3 protein. The sample includes about 350,000 distinct CDR3 sequences, around 8.1% of them seen just once. The sample consisted of PBMCs, taken approximately 40 days after the first yellow fever vaccination. Receptors originate from a man aged 18 to 35 who received the YFV17D yellow fever vaccine.

This chain uses TRBV20-1 with TRBJ1-4; 9 nucleotides agree with TRBD1. The ends lost 5 bases at V and 7 bases at J; junction bases unmatched: 8. Germline V gene lookup returns CDR1 DFQATT and CDR2 SNEGSKA (reference sequence). The CDR3 contains 14 residues. Here the CDR3 DNA reads TGCAGTGCTGACTGGACAGGGGACGGTGAAAAACTGTTTTTT. Protein sequence: CSADWTGDGEKLFF.

The chain uses TRBV5-1 and TRBJ2-3; tentatively, D is TRBD1 (5 bases). The CDR3 loop spans 15 amino acids. The germline CDR1 and CDR2 sequences are SGHRS and YFSETQ. V lost 4 bases and J lost 3, with 15 bases in between. CDR3: CASSQGRVRTDTQYF. CDR3 DNA: TGCGCCAGCAGCCAGGGCAGGGTCAGGACAGATACGCAGTATTTT.

This clonotype was observed many times. The chain has TRBV4-2 and TRBJ2-1; 10 positions agree with TRBD2. This CDR3 contains 16 residues. Germline assignment: CDR1 LGHNA and CDR2 YNFKEQ. With V trimmed by 1 base and J by 9 bases, 9 bases remained unmatched. The CDR3 reads CASSQGAGGQVGEQFF. Written as DNA, the CDR3 is TGTGCCAGCAGCCAAGGAGCGGGGGGGCAGGTGGGTGAGCAGTTCTTC.

This clonotype showed up many times. The V gene is TRBV12-3 or TRBV12-4, the J gene TRBJ2-1; 7 bases map to TRBD2. CDR3 length: 15 amino acids. V dropped 6 bases and J dropped 2; count of bases not matched to a gene: 7. The CDR3 here is CASRSAGKTYNEQFF. CDR3 coding DNA: TGTGCCAGCAGGTCAGCGGGGAAAACCTACAATGAGCAGTTCTTC.

This clonotype appeared many times. V gene TRBV27 combines with J gene TRBJ2-5; weak D call: TRBD1 (6 bases). V shed 4 bases and J shed 3 bases, with 9 bases lying between them. The V gene's germline CDR1 is MNHEY and CDR2 SMNVEV (reference sequence). This CDR3 is built from 13 residues. The CDR3 reads CASSSRTEETQYF. In nucleotides, the CDR3 is TGTGCCAGCAGTTCCCGGACAGAAGAGACCCAGTACTTC.

This clonotype came up a few times. The V and J genes are TRBV27 and TRBJ1-5; no reliable D call. CDR1 is MNHEY and CDR2 is SMNVEV in the germline V gene (reference sequence). The CDR3 consists of 13 residues. V lost 0 bases, J lost 9 bases, and 9 bases lay in between. CDR3 sequence reads: CASSLSWNVPQHF. The CDR3 DNA sequence: TGTGCCAGCAGTTTATCCTGGAATGTGCCCCAGCATTTT.

The chain has TRBV10-3 and TRBJ1-4; D is unresolved. Germline values: CDR1 ENHRY, CDR2 SYGVKD. Trimming pared 10 bases from V and 7 bases from J, leaving 13 bases between. The CDR3 has 12 residues. The CDR3 sequence: CATSPQGEKLFF. The CDR3 DNA is TGTGCCACCTCCCCACAAGGTGAAAAACTGTTTTTT.

The gene calls are TRBV18 and TRBJ2-7; no firm D call. The CDR3 length is 14 residues. V was shortened by 3 bases and J by 0 bases, with 9 bases between the two germline ends. Germline V gene sequence: CDR1 KGHSH, CDR2 LQKENI. The CDR3 reads CASSPRRNSYEQYV. The CDR3 DNA reads TGTGCCAGCTCACCGCGGAGAAACTCCTACGAGCAGTACGTC.

The chain is built from TRBV6-1 and TRBJ2-5; a weak D match, TRBD2 (6 bases). The CDR3 runs to 17 residues. The germline CDR1 and CDR2 sequences are MNHNS and SASEGT. V gave up 6 bases and J gave up 4 bases, with 24 bases separating them. This chain's CDR3 is CASRRAVGGGLRETQYF. CDR3 DNA sequence: TGTGCCAGCAGGCGCGCGGTGGGAGGTGGGCTTCGAGAGACCCAGTACTTC.

This clonotype occurred many times. The rearrangement links TRBV29-1 to TRBJ1-4, with D tentatively TRBD1 (6 bases). The CDR3 is 14 residues long. Between the trimmed V and J ends, which lost 1 base and 4 bases, there was a span of 10 bases. Germline CDR1 reads SQVTM; CDR2 reads ANQGSEA. This CDR3 reads CSVEGRGDNEKLFF. The CDR3 DNA reads TGCAGCGTTGAAGGCAGGGGAGATAATGAAAAACTGTTTTTT.

The chain carries TRBV12-3 or TRBV12-4 and TRBJ1-6; the match to TRBD1 covers 7 bases. The length of the CDR3 is 13 residues. V gave up 7 bases and J gave up 11 bases; unmatched junction bases: 8. The CDR3 nucleotides read TGTGCCAGCACCAGGACAGGTGGAGCACCCCTCCACTTT. It encodes CASTRTGGAPLHF.

This clonotype came up many times. This rearrangement joins TRBV7-6 to TRBJ2-3; no clear D gene. Trimming removed 2 bases at V and 0 bases at J, with 6 bases between. The CDR3 contains 14 residues. The germline CDR1 and CDR2 sequences are SGHVS and FNYEAQ. In nucleotides, the CDR3 is TGTGCCAGCAGCTTAAAGACTAGCACAGATACGCAGTATTTT. Its protein product is CASSLKTSTDTQYF.

This clonotype was observed many times. The V call is TRBV24-1, the J call TRBJ2-7; 13 positions match TRBD2. The ends lost 4 bases at V and 2 bases at J; junction bases unmatched: 7. The CDR3 sequence is 17 residues long. Germline V gene data show CDR1 as KGHDR and CDR2 as SFDVKD. Here the CDR3 reads CATSDRGLAGATYEQYV. CDR3 DNA sequence: TGTGCCACCAGTGACCGCGGACTAGCGGGGGCCACCTACGAGCAGTACGTC.

This clonotype has a handful of counts. The rearrangement joins TRBV7-2 to TRBJ2-7; D uncertain. The V gene lost 1 base and the J gene lost 2 bases, with 9 bases spanning the gap. The CDR3 covers 14 residues. CDR1 and CDR2 (germline): SGHTA, FQGNSA. The CDR3, as DNA: TGTGCCAGCAGCTTAGGACTTAGTCCCTACGAGCAGTACGTC. Its translation: CASSLGLSPYEQYV.

V is TRBV12-3 or TRBV12-4 and J is TRBJ2-1; 10 bases align to TRBD2. The V and J ends lost 6 bases and 10 bases, in that order; junction bases with no gene match: 12. The CDR3 runs to 15 residues. Here the CDR3 reads CASRPPGTSEGEQFF. The CDR3 bases are TGTGCCAGCAGGCCTCCCGGGACTAGCGAGGGCGAGCAGTTCTTC.

This clonotype was detected a few times. The chain is built from TRBV11-2 and TRBJ2-4; weak D call: TRBD2 (7 bases). Between the trimmed V and J ends, which lost 2 bases and 8 bases, there was a span of 19 bases. The germline gives CDR1 SGHAT, CDR2 FQNNGV. The CDR3 length is 16 residues. DNA for the CDR3: TGTGCCAGCAGCTTAATGAGTTCCAGGGGAGGGGACATTCAGTACTTC. This encodes CASSLMSSRGGDIQYF.

This chain connects TRBV5-1 to TRBJ2-3, with D perhaps given as TRBD1 or TRBD2 (7 bases each). The CDR3 is 17 residues long. Between the trimmed V and J ends, which lost 0 bases and 5 bases, there was a span of 19 bases. Germline V CDR1 and CDR2: SGHRS, YFSETQ. The CDR3 protein is CASSLADRARGGDTQYF. The DNA for the CDR3 is TGCGCCAGCAGCTTGGCCGACAGGGCCAGGGGGGGAGATACGCAGTATTTT.

This clonotype has a handful of counts. The chain employs TRBV4-1 and TRBJ1-4; 7 bases line up with TRBD1. This CDR3 has 17 amino acids. Trimming took 1 base from V and 4 from J; bases not matched to a gene: 9. Germline assignment: CDR1 MGHRA and CDR2 YSYEKL. The CDR3 protein is CASSQGGMRDSNEKLFF. In nucleotides, the CDR3 is TGCGCCAGCAGCCAAGGAGGTATGAGGGACAGTAATGAAAAACTGTTTTTT.

This clonotype was observed a handful of times. The gene calls are TRBV11-2 and TRBJ1-1; weak D call: TRBD1 (5 bases). The CDR3 is 13 residues long. Between the trimmed V and J ends, which lost 5 bases and 7 bases, there was a span of 14 bases. The germline CDR1 and CDR2 sequences are SGHAT and FQNNGV. The CDR3 sequence is CASSPPGAGEAFF. In DNA, the CDR3 is TGTGCCAGCAGCCCCCCTGGGGCGGGTGAAGCTTTCTTT.

Only a few counts were recorded for this clonotype. The chain carries TRBV5-5 and TRBJ1-2, with D unresolved. The CDR3 extends over 15 amino acids. Trimming pared 6 bases from V and 4 bases from J, leaving 19 bases between. Germline assignment: CDR1 SGHKS and CDR2 YYEKEE (reference sequence). The CDR3 coding sequence is TGTGCCAGCACCCCGTCCCCGGGCAGGTTCTATGGCTACACCTTC. Translation: CASTPSPGRFYGYTF. Based on the CDR3 plus reference TRBV5-5 and TRBJ1-2, the full variable domain is DAGVTQSPTHLIKTRGQQVTLRCSPISGHKSVSWYQQVLGQGPQFIFQYYEKEERGRGNFPDRFSARQFPNYSSELNVNALLLGDSALYLCASTPSPGRFYGYTFGSGTRLTVV.

The V and J genes are TRBV25-1 and TRBJ2-2; 9 bases match TRBD1. Trimming removed 3 bases from V and 3 bases from J; junction bases left unmatched: 8. The CDR3 length is 17 residues. The V gene's germline CDR1 is MGHDK and CDR2 SYGVNS. The CDR3 DNA is TGTGCCAGCAGTGAGATACCGGGACAGGGACACACCGGGGAGCTGTTTTTT. This gives the protein CASSEIPGQGHTGELFF.

Points on this clonotype: At one of its ends the junction is not consistent with the germline gene, which may arise from a read error. V usage is TRBV7-9 and J usage is TRBJ2-3; D ambiguous. CDR3 length equals 14 residues. Germline CDR1 SEHNR, CDR2 FQNEAQ (reference sequence). The CDR3, as DNA: TGTGCCAGCAGCTTATTGTCCGGAACAGATACTCAGTATTTT. It yields the protein CASSLLSGTDTQYF.

This clonotype has a handful of counts. The chain combines TRBV29-1 with TRBJ2-1, with 8 bases aligning to TRBD1. The J segment lost 3 bases and the V segment lost 4 bases, leaving 2 bases of the junction unmatched. Germline-derived CDR1 and CDR2 are SQVTM and ANQGSEA. The CDR3 sequence is 13 residues long. As DNA, the CDR3 is TGCAGCGTTGCAGGGGGCGGCTACAATGAGCAGTTCTTC. It translates to CSVAGGGYNEQFF.

The gene calls are TRBV7-6 and TRBJ1-1, with 8 bases matching TRBD1. Germline values: CDR1 SGHVS, CDR2 FNYEAQ. Germline trimming cut 5 bases from V and 6 bases from J; bases unmatched to any gene: 11. This CDR3 has 15 residues. This CDR3 is CASSPGQGGFAEAFF. The DNA of the CDR3 is TGTGCCAGCAGCCCAGGACAGGGAGGTTTCGCTGAAGCTTTCTTT.

V usage is TRBV18 and J usage is TRBJ2-5; no reliable D call. Trimming stripped 3 bases from V and 5 bases from J, with 10 bases between. There are 13 residues in the CDR3. CDR1 is KGHSH and CDR2 is LQKENI in the germline V gene. Here the CDR3 DNA reads TGTGCCAGCTCACCGCGAGTGGACGAGACCCAGTACTTC. Translated: CASSPRVDETQYF.

There are a few counts of this clonotype. The chain joins TRBV27 to TRBJ2-3; TRBD2 is a possible D gene (6 bases). V lost 5 bases and J lost 2, with 17 bases in between. The CDR3 runs to 16 residues. Germline V gene sequence: CDR1 MNHEY, CDR2 SMNVEV (reference sequence). Here the CDR3 reads CASSLNPGGPTDTQYF. In nucleotides, the CDR3 is TGTGCCAGCAGTCTAAATCCCGGGGGACCCACAGATACGCAGTATTTT.

Only a few counts were recorded for this clonotype. This chain links TRBV3-1 with TRBJ2-2, with D tentatively TRBD1 (5 bases). Germline V CDR1 and CDR2: LGHDT, YNNKEL (reference sequence). V was pared by 1 base and J by 3 bases, with 9 bases between. The CDR3 runs 15 residues. This CDR3 reads CASSQGQGYTGELFF. CDR3 nucleotide sequence: TGTGCCAGCAGCCAAGGCCAGGGATACACCGGGGAGCTGTTTTTT.

In its sample, this clonotype was seen many times. The chain joins TRBV9 to TRBJ2-5; 15 bases agree with TRBD2. CDR3 size: 18 residues. CDR1 is SGDLS, CDR2 YYNGEE, per germline. V shed 0 bases, J shed 2 bases, and the junction held 5 bases outside the gene matches. The CDR3 sequence: CASSVGPGLAGGQETQYF. The CDR3 nucleotides read TGTGCCAGCAGCGTAGGGCCGGGACTAGCGGGGGGACAAGAGACCCAGTACTTC. Full variable domain (rest looked up from reference TRBV9 and TRBJ2-5): DSGVTQTPKHLITATGQRVTLRCSPRSGDLSVYWYQQSLDQGLQFLIQYYNGEERAKGNILERFSAQQFPDLHSELNLSSLELGDSALYFCASSVGPGLAGGQETQYFGPGTRLLVL.

This clonotype was detected a few times. The gene calls are TRBV7-3 and TRBJ1-1, with TRBD1 as a possible D gene (5 bases). Trimming left V 0 bases short and J 5 bases short, with 7 bases between. This CDR3 contains 13 residues. Germline V gene lookup returns CDR1 SGHTA and CDR2 FQGTGA. CDR3 loop: CASSLTQVTEAFF. The DNA for the CDR3 is TGTGCCAGCAGCTTAACACAGGTGACTGAAGCTTTCTTT.